The clone carrying this TCR beta chain has a count of ten or more. Antigen specificity is unknown. The source of the sample is a study of T cell repertoires in cytomegalovirus infection. Study-wide context: TCR beta signatures that were public indicated CMV infection and matching HLA type.

V shed 6 bases, J shed 7 bases, and the junction held 7 bases outside the gene matches. This CDR3 comprises 14 residues. Study outcomes and limitations: Carriers of CMV and the relevant HLA type were discriminated by public TCR beta frequency. Dominating the ex vivo response were HLA-C-restricted CMV-specific TCR beta clonotypes.

Using its own MiXCR run on the reads, TCRdb lists one record per CDR3 protein. This table holds around 740,000 distinct CDR3 sequences, 35% found once. The sample consisted of PBMCs. The sequence came from a human donor in good health (CMV status not recorded). Some clones in this sample may be carry-over from other donors' samples. The chain is built from TRBV12-3 or TRBV12-4 and TRBJ2-7; TRBD1 aligns across 12 bases. The CDR3 DNA reads TGTGCCAGCAGGCCGGGACAGGGGGCGGGAGAGCAGTACTTC. It is translated as CASRPGQGAGEQYF.